This T cell receptor beta chain derives from a study of T cell repertoires in cytomegalovirus infection. Germline CDR1 SQVTM, CDR2 ANQGSEA. V dropped 5 bases and J dropped 7; count of bases not matched to a gene: 10. The CDR3 contains 14 residues. One entry per CDR3 protein results from TCRdb running MiXCR on the reads. Of approximately 120,000 distinct CDR3 sequences listed, roughly 30% are singletons. Concerning this clonotype itself: Its antigen is not known.

V and J are TRBV29-1 and TRBJ1-2; TRBD1 matches 10 bases. This TCR was sampled from a human donor in good health (CMV status not recorded). Some clones in this sample may be carry-over from other donors' samples. The input for sequencing was CD8+ T cells from cultured PBMCs, taken from culture after CMV antigen stimulation. CDR3 loop: CSVTTGTGAGGYTF. In DNA, the CDR3 is TGCAGCGTTACAACCGGGACAGGGGCAGGTGGCTACACCTTC.